This section outlines one T cell receptor beta chain sequence together with its context. The data were taken from a study of blood T cell repertoires in COVID-19. Looking at the study overall: From T cells, B-cell-depleted T cells, or PBMCs came the material, which was cDNA or gDNA.

Germline V gene data show CDR1 as SGHRS and CDR2 as YFSETQ. V was clipped by 2 bases and J by 5 bases; unmatched bases: 4. This CDR3 is 15 amino acids long. Under the authors' procedure: Reference gene primer amplification gave nucleated cell count estimates. TCRdb's copy holds only in-frame clones and misses some; the assay was immunoSEQ multiplex PCR. Clonal size and the V and J genes are those of that table, whereas D and trimming came from the DNA. Among 150,000 to 200,000 clones listed, roughly 81% were seen once. Seattle patients were enrolled during active infection and followed longitudinally.

The chain couples TRBV5-1 to TRBJ2-6; 7 bases are shared with TRBD1. The clonotype comes from a woman between 40 and 50 years old with COVID-19, enrolled during active disease. Source material: peripheral blood. Written as DNA, the CDR3 is TGCGCCAGCAGCTTAGACAGGGCTAGGGCCAACGTCCTGACTTTC. This gives the protein CASSLDRARANVLTF. The entire variable domain, with the rest obtained from reference TRBV5-1 and TRBJ2-6, is as follows: KAGVTQTPRYLIKTRGQQVTLSCSPISGHRSVSWYQQTPGQGLQFLFEYFSETQRNKGNFPGRFSGRQFSNSRSEMNVSTLELGDSALYLCASSLDRARANVLTFGAGSRLTVL.